The 19 T cell receptor beta chains reported below all come from one sample, sequenced in a study of blood T cell repertoires in COVID-19. Sequencing was performed with immunoSEQ multiplex PCR; in TCRdb, only in-frame clones are kept and a portion is missing. The sample records over 350,000 clones, around 88% being singletons. The sequencing input was peripheral blood. The receptor source for this set is a woman under 40 with acute or convalescent COVID-19.

The chain combines TRBV5-1 with TRBJ2-6; D unclear. The V gene's germline CDR1 is SGHRS and CDR2 YFSETQ. Trimming took 0 bases from V and 1 from J, leaving 5 bases between them. The CDR3 sequence is 15 residues long. CDR3 bases: TGCGCCAGCAGCTTGGACGGGTCTGGGGCCAACGTCCTGACTTTC. Its protein product is CASSLDGSGANVLTF.

V is TRBV3-1 (or the pseudogene TRBV3-2) and J is TRBJ2-2; the match to TRBD1 covers 9 bases. The CDR3 is made up of 16 amino acids. Germline lookup yields CDR1 LGHDT and CDR2 YNNKEL (reference sequence). The V gene end was trimmed by 0 bases and the J gene end by 6 bases; junction bases not matched to a gene: 5. The CDR3 region is CASSQDRTGVPGELFF. The CDR3 DNA follows: TGTGCCAGCAGCCAAGATCGGACAGGGGTGCCCGGGGAGCTGTTTTTT.

Details on this clone: Within the sample, other DNA sequences also encode this same CDR3. The chain links TRBV12-3 or TRBV12-4 to TRBJ1-2; TRBD1 matches at 7 bases. The CDR3 extends over 13 amino acids. V was clipped by 1 base and J by 4 bases; unmatched bases: 0. The CDR3 DNA follows: TGTGCCAGCAGTTTAGGGACAGGCTATGGCTACACCTTC. Translated, it gives CASSLGTGYGYTF.

V and J are TRBV19 and TRBJ2-3, with D tentatively TRBD2 (6 bases). The germline V and J ends were trimmed by 4 bases and 3 bases, with 14 bases remaining between them. The length of the CDR3 is 15 residues. Germline V CDR1 and CDR2: LNHDA, SQIVND (reference sequence). CDR3 DNA: TGTGCCAGTAGTAAAGATGCAGGAGGGACAGATACGCAGTATTTT. Protein sequence: CASSKDAGGTDTQYF.

This sequence joins TRBV18 and TRBJ1-5, with a weak D call TRBD1 (6 bases). The V gene's germline CDR1 is KGHSH and CDR2 LQKENI. CDR3 length equals 14 residues. V was trimmed by 3 bases and J by 4 bases, leaving 10 bases between them. The CDR3 bases are TGTGCCAGCTCACCCCAAAGGGGGAATCAGCCCCAGCATTTT. It is translated as CASSPQRGNQPQHF.

This chain joins TRBV12-5 and TRBJ1-1; no firm D call. The V and J ends lost 5 bases and 0 bases respectively, with 13 bases between them. The CDR3 totals 15 residues. The germline CDR1 and CDR2 sequences are LGHNT and FRNRAP. The CDR3 DNA is TGTGCTAGTGGTCCCCCCAGAGGGCTGAACACTGAAGCTTTCTTT. It specifies CASGPPRGLNTEAFF.

This clone appeared once. The V call is TRBV15, the J call TRBJ1-2; D may be TRBD1 (6 bases). The germline V and J ends were trimmed by 6 bases and 2 bases, with 16 bases remaining between them. This CDR3 has 15 amino acids. CDR1 is LNHNV, CDR2 YYDKDF, per germline (reference sequence). CDR3 coding DNA: TGTGCCACCAGGCAGGGGCGACTTACCAACTATGGCTACACCTTC. Its translation is CATRQGRLTNYGYTF.

This chain links TRBV19 with TRBJ1-2, with TRBD1 matching 8 bases. The V and J ends lost 3 bases and 4 bases, in that order; junction bases with no gene match: 7. CDR3 size: 15 residues. Germline V gene sequence: CDR1 LNHDA, CDR2 SQIVND (reference sequence). The CDR3 protein is CASSILDRDVYGYTF. The DNA for the CDR3 is TGTGCCAGTAGTATTTTGGACAGGGATGTCTATGGCTACACCTTC. Complete variable domain (other parts from reference TRBV19 and TRBJ1-2): DGGITQSPKYLFRKEGQNVTLSCEQNLNHDAMYWYRQDPGQGLRLIYYSQIVNDFQKGDIAEGYSVSREKKESFPLTVTSAQKNPTAFYLCASSILDRDVYGYTFGSGTRLTVV.

The chain is built from TRBV5-8 and TRBJ1-1; D is unclear. The CDR3 totals 13 residues. Germline V gene sequence: CDR1 SGHTS, CDR2 YDEGEE. V lost 1 base to trimming and J lost 1 base, with 5 bases between them. CDR3 nucleotide sequence: TGTGCCAGCAGCTTGAGAGGGAACACTGAAGCTTTCTTT. Its translation is CASSLRGNTEAFF.

The chain combines TRBV12-3 or TRBV12-4 with TRBJ1-1; 8 positions match TRBD1. This CDR3 region has 11 residues. After removal of 5 bases from V and 11 bases from J, the junction contained 4 bases not matched to a gene. In nucleotides, the CDR3 is TGTGCCAGCAGTGTGGACAGGGCTGCTTTCTTT. Translating it yields CASSVDRAAFF.

The chain is built from TRBV5-6 and TRBJ2-7; D may be TRBD2 (5 bases). Germline V CDR1 and CDR2: SGHDT, YYEEEE. V lost 2 bases to trimming and J lost 2 bases, with 20 bases between them. This CDR3 region has 17 residues. In DNA, the CDR3 is TGTGCCAGCAGCTTTAGGTTGAGAGGGTCCAGGACCTACGAGCAGTACTTC. Translating gives CASSFRLRGSRTYEQYF. The whole variable domain, filled in from reference TRBV5-6 and TRBJ2-7, reads DAGVTQSPTHLIKTRGQQVTLRCSPKSGHDTVSWYQQALGQGPQFIFQYYEEEERQRGNFPDRFSGHQFPNYSSELNVNALLLGDSALYLCASSFRLRGSRTYEQYFGPGTRLTVT.

Here the CDR3 DNA reads TGTGCCAGCAGTGAAGGGACTAGCGTGAGGGTGGAGACCCAGTACTTC. It is translated as CASSEGTSVRVETQYF. The chain uses TRBV2 and TRBJ2-5; 9 bases are a match to TRBD2. Germline V gives CDR1 SNHLY, CDR2 FYNNEI. V shed 1 base and J 5 bases; nucleotides not matched to a gene: 8. The CDR3 runs to 16 residues. Looking up the rest from reference TRBV2 and TRBJ2-5 gives the full variable domain: EPEVTQTPSHQVTQMGQEVILRCVPISNHLYFYWYRQILGQKVEFLVSFYNNEISEKSEIFDDQFSVERPDGSNFTLKIRSTKLEDSAMYFCASSEGTSVRVETQYFGPGTRLLVL.

V is TRBV2 and J is TRBJ1-5, with D tentatively TRBD1 (5 bases). Germline-derived CDR1 and CDR2 are SNHLY and FYNNEI. The CDR3 extends over 11 amino acids. V dropped 1 base and J dropped 12 bases, with 7 bases sitting between them. Written as DNA, the CDR3 is TGTGCCAGCAGTGAAGGGAGGGGCCAGCATTTT. The encoded protein is CASSEGRGQHF.

The chain employs TRBV7-9 and TRBJ2-2; TRBD1 matches 9 bases. V shed 5 bases and J 6 bases; nucleotides not matched to a gene: 10. This CDR3 has 16 amino acids. Germline CDR1 is SEHNR and CDR2 is FQNEAQ (reference sequence). CDR3 nucleotide sequence: TGTGCCAGCAGCCTCCCCGGGACAGGGATATCCGGGGAGCTGTTTTTT. Translated: CASSLPGTGISGELFF.

The CDR3 reads CASSLGGGAINEQFF. CDR3 DNA: TGTGCCAGCAGCTTAGGCGGGGGGGCCATAAATGAGCAGTTCTTC. The J gene is TRBJ2-1, the V gene TRBV11-2; TRBD2 aligns across 9 bases. Germline values: CDR1 SGHAT, CDR2 FQNNGV. Trimming cost V 1 base and J 7 bases; bases outside gene matches: 5. CDR3 size: 15 residues.

V gene TRBV28 combines with J gene TRBJ2-4; maybe TRBD2 (5 bases). V lost 6 bases to trimming and J lost 0 bases, with 9 bases between them. CDR3 size: 14 residues. In germline, CDR1 is MDHEN, CDR2 SYDVKM. Here the CDR3 DNA reads TGTGCCAGCAGCCCCGCGGGAGCCAAAAACATTCAGTACTTC. This encodes CASSPAGAKNIQYF.

In nucleotides, the CDR3 is TGTGCCAGCAGCCAAGCCGGACAGGGGAATGGCTACACCTTC. Protein: CASSQAGQGNGYTF. The V call is TRBV3-1 (or the pseudogene TRBV3-2), the J call TRBJ1-2; TRBD1 agrees at 9 bases. The V segment lost 1 base and the J segment 6 bases; nucleotides outside the gene matches: 3. Germline V gives CDR1 LGHDT, CDR2 YNNKEL (reference sequence). CDR3 size: 14 residues.

J is TRBJ2-3 and V is TRBV18; 9 bases agree with TRBD2. With V trimmed by 0 bases and J by 4 bases, 5 bases remained unmatched. CDR1 and CDR2 from the germline V gene are KGHSH and LQKENI. The CDR3 has 16 residues. This CDR3 is CASSPPGLAFPDTQYF. The DNA of the CDR3 is TGTGCCAGCTCACCACCGGGACTAGCCTTCCCAGATACGCAGTATTTT.

J is TRBJ1-5 and V is TRBV5-1; 9 bases line up with TRBD1. Germline trimming cut 5 bases from V and 7 bases from J; bases unmatched to any gene: 10. Germline loops: CDR1 SGHRS, CDR2 YFSETQ. The CDR3 length is 15 residues. The CDR3 sequence: CASSPTGGISQPQHF. As DNA, the CDR3 is TGCGCCAGCAGTCCTACAGGGGGCATTTCCCAGCCCCAGCATTTT.